These 10 T cell receptor beta chains were all obtained from the same sample, sequenced in a study of a mutant IDH1 vaccine in newly diagnosed glioma. Their specific antigens are unknown. The time point: week 35, safety follow-up. It was 300 ug of mutant IDH1 20-mer peptide that made up each vaccine dose, given with topical imiquimod. This table comes from immunoSEQ multiplex PCR, and its TCRdb copy is limited to in-frame clones, with some not included. The repertoire holds approximately 30,000 clones, with roughly 82% as singletons. This sample comprised PBMCs, obtained from a glioma patient whose treatment included an IDH1 peptide vaccine. The receptors were sampled from a man aged 50 to 59 with glioma.

The V and J genes are TRBV27 and TRBJ1-5, with 9 nucleotides matching TRBD1. V trimming: 2 bases; J trimming: 8 bases; junction bases outside the gene matches: 7. The CDR3 has 15 amino acids. Per the germline V gene, CDR1 is MNHEY and CDR2 is SMNVEV (reference sequence). CDR3 in amino acids: CASSLGTGSFEPQHF. The CDR3 DNA sequence: TGTGCCAGCAGTTTAGGGACAGGGTCATTTGAGCCCCAGCATTTT.

The V gene is TRBV28, the J gene TRBJ1-5; no definite D call. CDR1 is MDHEN, CDR2 SYDVKM, per germline. This CDR3 has 15 amino acids. Trimming removed 6 bases from V and 1 base from J, with 13 bases in between. CDR3 region: CASSSRSGSNQPQHF. Here the CDR3 DNA reads TGTGCCAGCAGCTCCCGATCGGGGAGCAATCAGCCCCAGCATTTT.

The chain carries TRBV4-1 and TRBJ2-5, with 8 positions matching TRBD1. Germline V gene sequence: CDR1 MGHRA, CDR2 YSYEKL. Losses at the gene ends were 1 base for V and 5 bases for J; bases not matched to a gene: 6. The CDR3 has 15 residues. CDR3 sequence: CASSQGSGGSETQYF. The CDR3 bases are TGCGCCAGCAGCCAAGGTTCAGGGGGCTCGGAGACCCAGTACTTC.

In its sample, this clone was seen a few times. This chain connects TRBV5-6 to TRBJ1-5; TRBD1 agrees at 10 bases. J lost 1 base, V lost 0 bases, and 1 base had no gene match. CDR1 and CDR2 (germline): SGHDT, YYEEEE. The CDR3 is 16 residues long. The CDR3 loop reads CASSLGQGASNQPQHF. CDR3 sequence (DNA): TGTGCCAGCAGCTTGGGACAGGGGGCAAGCAATCAGCCCCAGCATTTT.

The genes are TRBV7-9 and TRBJ1-2; TRBD1 matches 7 bases. The germline gives CDR1 SEHNR, CDR2 FQNEAQ (reference sequence). After removal of 6 bases from V and 8 bases from J, the junction contained 9 bases not matched to a gene. The CDR3 runs 13 residues. This CDR3 is CASSRDSTGGYTF. Here the CDR3 DNA reads TGTGCCAGCAGTAGGGACAGCACAGGAGGCTACACCTTC.

This chain links TRBV6-6 with TRBJ1-1; D unclear. CDR3 size: 14 residues. With 7 bases removed from V and 1 base from J, the gap between germline ends came to 13 bases. CDR1 and CDR2 (germline): MNHNY, SVGAGI (reference sequence). The CDR3 DNA reads as TGTGCCAGCACGGCGGAATTCGGGAACACTGAAGCTTTCTTT. Its translation is CASTAEFGNTEAFF.

This clone was found a few times. J is TRBJ1-4 and V is TRBV4-3; D may be TRBD1 (5 bases). The CDR3 sequence is 14 residues long. Trimming took 0 bases from V and 13 from J, leaving 15 bases between them. CDR1 is LGHNA and CDR2 is YSLEER in the germline V gene. The CDR3 DNA reads TGCGCCAGCAGCCAAGAACTCGAAGGGACGGGACTGTTTTTT. The encoded protein is CASSQELEGTGLFF.

The gene calls are TRBV6-5 and TRBJ2-7, with D uncertain. The CDR3 loop spans 15 amino acids. V shed 5 bases and J shed 0 bases, with 14 bases lying between them. The germline CDR1 and CDR2 sequences are MNHEY and SVGAGI. CDR3: CASSTDMMSSYEQYF. Here the CDR3 DNA reads TGTGCCAGCAGTACAGACATGATGTCCTCCTACGAGCAGTACTTC.

V is TRBV5-4 and J is TRBJ2-1, with D tentatively TRBD2 (5 bases). CDR1 and CDR2 from the germline V gene are SGHNT and YYREEE (reference sequence). V dropped 0 bases and J dropped 1 base, with 8 bases sitting between them. The CDR3 has 15 amino acids. The DNA of the CDR3 is TGTGCCAGCAGCTTGGAGTGGGAGTCCTACAATGAGCAGTTCTTC. It yields the protein CASSLEWESYNEQFF.

J is TRBJ1-4 and V is TRBV27; D possibly corresponds to TRBD1 (6 bases). This CDR3 comprises 13 residues. The ends were cut back, 8 bases at V and 8 bases at J, with 15 bases in the middle. Looked up from germline, CDR1 is MNHEY and CDR2 is SMNVEV (reference sequence). CDR3 in DNA: TGTGCCAGCGCCAGCAGGGGTGGGGAAAAACTGTTTTTT. Protein sequence: CASASRGGEKLFF.